The source of this TCR beta chain is a study of T cells in Graves' hyperthyroidism and ophthalmopathy. Germline loops: CDR1 DFQATT, CDR2 SNEGSKA (reference sequence). V lost 6 bases, J lost 4 bases, and 6 bases stayed unmatched. CDR3 length equals 14 residues. This clonotype came up many times. The TCR beta CDR3 regions underwent amplification using RNA transcripts as the source. Primed by the HTBI set, a first-round RT-PCR was run on the TCR CDR3. Each CDR3 protein is one row after TCRdb ran MiXCR on the multiplex PCR reads. The data show 150,000 to 200,000 distinct CDR3 sequences, with 8% to 9.5% seen just once and more than 20% held by the top ten.

The chain joins TRBV20-1 to TRBJ1-4, with 9 bases matching TRBD1. The source is a woman younger than 30 with Graves' hyperthyroidism that later progressed to Graves' ophthalmopathy. Sequences were obtained from blood. DNA for the CDR3: TGCAGTGCGAATACAGGGGGCAATAATGAAAAACTGTTTTTT. Residues: CSANTGGNNEKLFF.